This T cell receptor beta chain was profiled in a study of beta chain features in type 1 diabetes. Study-wide background: Patients and healthy donors were similar in age, gender and cell yields.

What was sequenced were expressed TCRB transcripts, since all of the isolated RNA had been reverse transcribed. The average output of naive, central memory and regulatory T cell samples was several million reads. The repertoire was sequenced with immunoSEQ multiplex PCR; TCRdb's copy has only in-frame clones and lacks some. The table lists 450,000 to 600,000 clones, approximately 30% of them singletons. CDR1 and CDR2 (germline): LGHNA, YSLEER. The junction had 7 bases not matched to a gene; V was cut back by 2 bases and J by 0 bases. CDR3 size: 17 residues. CD4+ naive, central memory, regulatory and stem cell-like memory subsets were isolated by sorting on CD45RO/CCR7/CD25/CD127/CD95/CD27.

The sequence derives from a man younger than 30 in good health. Sequencing input: naive CD4+ T cells from blood. The rearrangement links TRBV4-3 to TRBJ2-7; the match to TRBD2 covers 10 bases. The CDR3 here is CASSQQPGTSASYEQYF. CDR3 nucleotides: TGCGCCAGCAGCCAACAGCCCGGGACTAGCGCCTCCTACGAGCAGTACTTC.